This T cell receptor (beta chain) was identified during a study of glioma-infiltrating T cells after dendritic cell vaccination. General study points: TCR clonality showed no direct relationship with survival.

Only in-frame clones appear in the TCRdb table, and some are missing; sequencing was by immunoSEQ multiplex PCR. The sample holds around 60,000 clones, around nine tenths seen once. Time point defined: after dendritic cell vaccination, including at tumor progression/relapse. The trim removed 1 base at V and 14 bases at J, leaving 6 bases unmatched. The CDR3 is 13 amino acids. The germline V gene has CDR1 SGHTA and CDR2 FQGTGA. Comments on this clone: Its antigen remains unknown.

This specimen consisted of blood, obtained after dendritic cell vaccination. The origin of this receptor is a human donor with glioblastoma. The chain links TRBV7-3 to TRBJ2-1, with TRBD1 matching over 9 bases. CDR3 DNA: TGTGCCAGCAGCTTAAGCGGGACAGGGAGGAAGTTCTTC. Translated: CASSLSGTGRKFF.